This TCR beta chain is from a study of T cells after yellow fever vaccination. Study results and limitations: A small proportion of clonotypes was detected in both the CD4 and CD8 compartments. Among primary-vaccination clones, most reappeared after the booster, at about 95% for CD4 and 85% to 90% for CD8. Although the secondary response was weaker, it peaked faster, at day 5 versus 15.

TCRdb re-called the 5' RACE reads with MiXCR, one entry per CDR3 protein. The data contain 360,000 or so distinct CDR3 sequences, around 10% of them singletons. This clonotype was picked up many times. Antigen specificity is unknown. Germline CDR1 reads DFQATT; CDR2 reads SNEGSKA (reference sequence). The CDR3 is made up of 13 amino acids. Trimming cost V 3 bases and J 2 bases, with 8 bases left between them. This receptor was identified in a young man who received the YFV17D yellow fever vaccine. The source material was PBMCs, sampled on the day of the first yellow fever vaccination. V is TRBV20-1 and J is TRBJ1-5; D might be TRBD1 (5 bases). CDR3 loop: CSARGHGNQPQHF. As DNA, the CDR3 is TGCAGTGCTAGGGGGCACGGCAATCAGCCCCAGCATTTT.